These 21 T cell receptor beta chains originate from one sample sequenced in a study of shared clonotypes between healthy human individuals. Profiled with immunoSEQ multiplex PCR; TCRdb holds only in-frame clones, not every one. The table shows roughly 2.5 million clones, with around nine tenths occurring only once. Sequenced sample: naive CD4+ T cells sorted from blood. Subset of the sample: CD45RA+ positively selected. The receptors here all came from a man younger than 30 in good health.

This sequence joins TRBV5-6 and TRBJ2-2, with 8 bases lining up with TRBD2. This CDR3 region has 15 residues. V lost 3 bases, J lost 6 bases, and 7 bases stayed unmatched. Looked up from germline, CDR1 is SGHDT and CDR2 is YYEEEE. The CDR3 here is CASSSPGLVPGELFF. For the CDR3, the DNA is TGTGCCAGCAGCTCCCCGGGACTAGTTCCCGGGGAGCTGTTTTTT.

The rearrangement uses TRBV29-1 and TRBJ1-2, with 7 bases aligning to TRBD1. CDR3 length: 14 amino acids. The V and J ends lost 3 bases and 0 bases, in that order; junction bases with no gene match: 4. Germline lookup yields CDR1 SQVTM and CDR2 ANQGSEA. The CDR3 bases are TGCAGCGTTGACGCCGGGACAGCTAACTATGGCTACACCTTC. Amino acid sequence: CSVDAGTANYGYTF.

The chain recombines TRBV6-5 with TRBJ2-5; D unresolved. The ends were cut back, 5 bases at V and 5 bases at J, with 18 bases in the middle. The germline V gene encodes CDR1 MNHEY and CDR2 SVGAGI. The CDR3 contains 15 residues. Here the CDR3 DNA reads TGTGCCAGCAGTCCCAAAACGGGCCTACTGGAGACCCAGTACTTC. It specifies CASSPKTGLLETQYF.

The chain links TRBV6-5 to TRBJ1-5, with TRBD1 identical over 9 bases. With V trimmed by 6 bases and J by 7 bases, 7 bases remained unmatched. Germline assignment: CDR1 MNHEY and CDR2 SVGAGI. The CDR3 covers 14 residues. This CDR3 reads CASSPRTGDQPQHF. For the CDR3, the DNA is TGTGCCAGCAGCCCCAGGACAGGGGACCAGCCCCAGCATTTT.

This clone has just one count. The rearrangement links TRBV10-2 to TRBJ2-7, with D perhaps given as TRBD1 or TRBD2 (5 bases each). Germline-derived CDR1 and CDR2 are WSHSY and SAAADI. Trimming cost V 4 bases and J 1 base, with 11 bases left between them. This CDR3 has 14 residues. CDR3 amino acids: CASSVRDRSYEQYF. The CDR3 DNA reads TGCGCCAGCAGTGTCCGGGACCGTTCCTACGAGCAGTACTTC.

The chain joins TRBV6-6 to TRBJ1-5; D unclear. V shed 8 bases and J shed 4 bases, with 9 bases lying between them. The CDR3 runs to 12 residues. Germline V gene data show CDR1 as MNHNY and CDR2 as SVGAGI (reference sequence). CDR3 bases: TGTGCCAGCGAATTTGAAAATCAGCCCCAGCATTTT. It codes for CASEFENQPQHF.

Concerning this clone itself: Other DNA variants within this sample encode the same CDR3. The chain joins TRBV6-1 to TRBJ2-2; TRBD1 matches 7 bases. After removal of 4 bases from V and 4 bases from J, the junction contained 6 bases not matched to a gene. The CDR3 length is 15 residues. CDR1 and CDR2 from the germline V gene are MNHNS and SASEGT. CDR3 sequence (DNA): TGTGCCAGCAGTGGACAGGGTGTGGGCACCGGGGAGCTGTTTTTT. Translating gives CASSGQGVGTGELFF.

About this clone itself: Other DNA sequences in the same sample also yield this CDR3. DNA of the CDR3: TGTGCCAGCTCATTTAAAGAGACCCAGTACTTC. Translating it yields CASSFKETQYF. J is TRBJ2-5 and V is TRBV18; D is ambiguous. The CDR3 contains 11 residues. The germline gives CDR1 KGHSH, CDR2 LQKENI. Trimming stripped 5 bases from V and 3 bases from J, with 4 bases between.

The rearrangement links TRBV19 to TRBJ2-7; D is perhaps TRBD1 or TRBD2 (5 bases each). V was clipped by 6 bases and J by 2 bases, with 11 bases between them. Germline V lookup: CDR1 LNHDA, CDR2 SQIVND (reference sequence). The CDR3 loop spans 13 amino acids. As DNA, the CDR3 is TGTGCCAGTAGGGAACTAGGGGCCTACGAGCAGTACTTC. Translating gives CASRELGAYEQYF.

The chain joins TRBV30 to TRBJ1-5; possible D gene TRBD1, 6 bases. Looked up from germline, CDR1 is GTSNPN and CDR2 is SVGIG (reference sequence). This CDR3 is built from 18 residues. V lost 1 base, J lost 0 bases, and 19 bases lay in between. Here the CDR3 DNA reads TGTGCCTGGAGTGGGGGGGCCCTCTCCTTTTATAGCAATCAGCCCCAGCATTTT. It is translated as CAWSGGALSFYSNQPQHF.

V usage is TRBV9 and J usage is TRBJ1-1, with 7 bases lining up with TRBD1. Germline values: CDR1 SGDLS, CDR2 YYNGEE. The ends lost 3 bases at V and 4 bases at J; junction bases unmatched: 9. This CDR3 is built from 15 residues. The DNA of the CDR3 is TGTGCCAGCAGCGCATCGGACAGGCATATCACTGAAGCTTTCTTT. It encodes CASSASDRHITEAFF.

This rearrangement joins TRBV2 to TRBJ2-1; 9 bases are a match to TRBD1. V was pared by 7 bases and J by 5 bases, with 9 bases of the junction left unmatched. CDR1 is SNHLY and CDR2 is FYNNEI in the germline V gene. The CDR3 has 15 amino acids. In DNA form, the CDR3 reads TGTGCCAGCACCAACTCGGGACAGGGAAACAATGAGCAGTTCTTC. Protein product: CASTNSGQGNNEQFF.

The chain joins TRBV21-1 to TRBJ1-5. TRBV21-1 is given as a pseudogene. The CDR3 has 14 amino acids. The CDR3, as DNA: TGTGCCTGCGAGGGGACTCAAGGCAATCAGCCCCAGCATTTT. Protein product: CACEGTQGNQPQHF.

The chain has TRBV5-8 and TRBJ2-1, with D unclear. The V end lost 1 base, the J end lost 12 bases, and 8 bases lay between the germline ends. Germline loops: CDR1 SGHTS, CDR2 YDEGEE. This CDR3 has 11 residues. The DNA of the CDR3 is TGTGCCAGCAGCTTGTTGCTAGGGCAGTTCTTC. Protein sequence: CASSLLLGQFF.

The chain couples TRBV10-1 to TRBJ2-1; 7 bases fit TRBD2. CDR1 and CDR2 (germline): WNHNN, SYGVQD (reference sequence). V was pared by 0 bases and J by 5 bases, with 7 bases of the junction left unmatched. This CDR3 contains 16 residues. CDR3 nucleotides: TGCGCCAGCAGTGAGTCGAGCCTAGCGGCTAACAATGAGCAGTTCTTC. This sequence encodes CASSESSLAANNEQFF.

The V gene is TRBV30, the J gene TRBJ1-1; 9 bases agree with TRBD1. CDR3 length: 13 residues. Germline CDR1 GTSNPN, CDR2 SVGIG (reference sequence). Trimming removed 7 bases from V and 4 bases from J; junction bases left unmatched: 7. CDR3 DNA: TGTGCCTCCTCCCCGGGACAGGGCACTGAAGCTTTCTTT. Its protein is CASSPGQGTEAFF.

CDR3 nucleotides: TGTGCCAGCAGTATAGCGGGAGATGGGTCCGGGGAGCTGTTTTTT. Its protein product is CASSIAGDGSGELFF. The chain employs TRBV28 and TRBJ2-2; 9 bases line up with TRBD2. The V gene's germline CDR1 is MDHEN and CDR2 SYDVKM. V gave up 5 bases and J gave up 6 bases; unmatched junction bases: 7. The CDR3 contains 15 residues.

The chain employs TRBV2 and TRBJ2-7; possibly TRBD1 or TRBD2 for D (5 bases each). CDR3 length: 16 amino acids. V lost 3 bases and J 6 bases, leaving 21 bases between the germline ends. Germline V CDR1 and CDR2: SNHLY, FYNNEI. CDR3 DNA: TGTGCCAGCAGTGATACAGGCCCCAAAGGGACCCGCGAGCAGTACTTC. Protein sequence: CASSDTGPKGTREQYF.

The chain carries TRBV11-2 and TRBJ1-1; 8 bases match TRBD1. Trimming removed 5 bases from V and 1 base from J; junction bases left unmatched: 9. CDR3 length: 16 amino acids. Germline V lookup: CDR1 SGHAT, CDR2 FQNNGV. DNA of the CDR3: TGTGCCAGCAGCCCACGGAGGACAGGGCAGAACACTGAAGCTTTCTTT. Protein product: CASSPRRTGQNTEAFF.

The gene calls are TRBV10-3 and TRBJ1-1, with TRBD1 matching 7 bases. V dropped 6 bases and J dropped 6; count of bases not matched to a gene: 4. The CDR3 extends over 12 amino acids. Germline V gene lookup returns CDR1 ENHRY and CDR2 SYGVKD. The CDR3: CAISLQGAEAFF. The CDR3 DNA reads TGTGCCATCAGCCTCCAGGGGGCTGAAGCTTTCTTT.

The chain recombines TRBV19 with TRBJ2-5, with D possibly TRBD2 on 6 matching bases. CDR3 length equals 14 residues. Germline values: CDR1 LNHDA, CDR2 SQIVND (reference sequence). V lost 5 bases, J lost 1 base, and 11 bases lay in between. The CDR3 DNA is TGTGCCAGTAGTCAGGGCGGGATCCAAGAGACCCAGTACTTC. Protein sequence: CASSQGGIQETQYF.